One and the same sample provided the 30 T cell receptor beta chains below, sequenced in a study of shared clonotypes between healthy human individuals. Method: immunoSEQ multiplex PCR; TCRdb's copy keeps in-frame clones and lacks some. The sample includes 2.3 million or so clones, more than 80% of them seen just once. Sequences were obtained from naive CD4+ T cells from PBMCs. Subset denoted: CD45RA+ positively selected. The receptors derive from a man between 18 and 29 years old in good health. Some clones in this sample may be carry-over from other donors' samples.

The chain joins TRBV7-8 to TRBJ2-5; D unresolved. Per the germline V gene, CDR1 is SGHVS and CDR2 is FQNEAQ. The length of the CDR3 is 14 residues. V gave up 8 bases and J gave up 0 bases, with 13 bases separating them. CDR3 nucleotide sequence: TGTGCCAGCTCCAAAGCCAGGTACCAAGAGACCCAGTACTTC. Its protein product is CASSKARYQETQYF.

This clone was seen a handful of times. This sequence joins TRBV4-1 and TRBJ1-5; 8 bases agree with TRBD1. This CDR3 has 15 amino acids. Germline assignment: CDR1 MGHRA and CDR2 YSYEKL. Trimming took 2 bases from V and 7 from J; bases not matched to a gene: 7. The CDR3 bases are TGCGCCAGCAGCCAACATGGACAGGGTGACCAGCCCCAGCATTTT. This codes for CASSQHGQGDQPQHF.

This clone occurred once. The chain has TRBV6-1 and TRBJ2-1, with TRBD1 matching over 7 bases. CDR3 length equals 15 residues. Looked up from germline, CDR1 is MNHNS and CDR2 is SASEGT. Unmatched junction bases numbered 8, after V lost 6 bases and J lost 3 bases. The CDR3 reads CASRFQGVIYNEQFF. The CDR3 DNA is TGTGCCAGCAGGTTCCAGGGGGTGATCTACAATGAGCAGTTCTTC.

The rearrangement links TRBV9 to TRBJ2-2; perhaps TRBD1 as D (7 bases). Germline V lookup: CDR1 SGDLS, CDR2 YYNGEE. Deletions cut 3 bases from V and 6 bases from J, with 18 bases between. This CDR3 is 16 amino acids long. The CDR3 protein is CASSAGPSGGPGELFF. The CDR3, as DNA: TGTGCCAGCAGCGCCGGCCCGTCAGGGGGGCCCGGGGAGCTGTTTTTT.

The rearrangement joins TRBV5-1 to TRBJ2-1, with no clear D. The CDR3 consists of 15 residues. Between the trimmed V and J ends, which lost 2 bases and 6 bases, there was a span of 15 bases. In germline, CDR1 is SGHRS, CDR2 YFSETQ. The CDR3 nucleotides read TGCGCCAGCAGCTTACCCGGATCCTCCGCCAATGAGCAGTTCTTC. It translates to CASSLPGSSANEQFF.

This chain uses TRBV15 with TRBJ2-7; maybe TRBD2 (5 bases). This CDR3 has 16 amino acids. From germline, CDR1 is LNHNV and CDR2 YYDKDF (reference sequence). V was cut by 3 bases and J by 2 bases, with 17 bases left in between. The CDR3 here is CATSRAPGTTTYEQYF. In DNA, the CDR3 is TGTGCCACCAGCAGGGCTCCGGGAACTACCACCTACGAGCAGTACTTC.

This clone was counted once. V gene TRBV18 combines with J gene TRBJ1-2, with D perhaps matching TRBD1 (5 bases). Germline V gives CDR1 KGHSH, CDR2 LQKENI. The CDR3 consists of 14 residues. The V gene lost 2 bases and the J gene lost 0 bases, with 7 bases spanning the gap. CDR3 in amino acids: CASSPSGTNYGYTF. The CDR3 DNA reads as TGTGCCAGCTCACCATCAGGGACTAACTATGGCTACACCTTC.

The V gene is TRBV7-9, the J gene TRBJ2-5; 12 bases are shared with TRBD2. The J call is in doubt because the DNA end fits TRBJ2-7 better. CDR3 length equals 15 residues. The germline V gene has CDR1 SEHNR and CDR2 FQNEAQ (reference sequence). The CDR3, as DNA: TGTGCCAGCAGCGCCCGGCTAGCGGGAGGGGGCGAGCAGTACTTC. Encoded protein: CASSARLAGGGEQYF.

This sequence joins TRBV11-3 and TRBJ2-1; TRBD2 agrees at 8 bases. This CDR3 is built from 15 residues. V trimming: 5 bases; J trimming: 0 bases; junction bases outside the gene matches: 3. Germline loops: CDR1 SGHNT, CDR2 YENEEA. The CDR3 DNA reads TGTGCCAGCAGCCAAAGCGGGAGCTCCTACAATGAGCAGTTCTTC. It codes for CASSQSGSSYNEQFF.

The chain couples TRBV7-9 to TRBJ1-4; 8 nucleotides agree with TRBD1. After removal of 8 bases from V and 5 bases from J, the junction contained 7 bases not matched to a gene. CDR1 and CDR2 from the germline V gene are SEHNR and FQNEAQ (reference sequence). The CDR3 spans 14 residues. CDR3 nucleotides: TGTGCCAGCGCCTTGGGACAGGCAAATGAAAAACTGTTTTTT. It is translated as CASALGQANEKLFF.

Notes on this clone: Other nucleotide sequences in the sample specify the same CDR3. The gene calls are TRBV5-1 and TRBJ2-2; D might be TRBD2 (7 bases). This CDR3 comprises 14 residues. Germline CDR1 reads SGHRS; CDR2 reads YFSETQ. The V end lost 5 bases, the J end lost 5 bases, and 13 bases lay between the germline ends. The CDR3 protein is CASRGGGDTGELFF. CDR3 bases: TGCGCCAGCAGGGGAGGGGGAGATACCGGGGAGCTGTTTTTT.

The chain carries TRBV28 and TRBJ2-7, with TRBD1 matching 10 bases. The CDR3 covers 17 residues. Germline V gene data show CDR1 as MDHEN and CDR2 as SYDVKM. After removal of 5 bases from V and 4 bases from J, the junction contained 14 bases not matched to a gene. CDR3 amino acids: CASSTWTGGTLGYEQYF. In DNA form, the CDR3 reads TGTGCCAGCAGTACCTGGACAGGGGGGACTCTTGGGTACGAGCAGTACTTC.

The sample holds one count of this clone. The chain employs TRBV28 and TRBJ1-5; D remains ambiguous. Germline V gene data show CDR1 as MDHEN and CDR2 as SYDVKM. The CDR3 has 16 amino acids. V lost 3 bases and J 5 bases, leaving 17 bases between the germline ends. This CDR3 reads CASSFRAGVWDQPQHF. The CDR3 coding sequence is TGTGCCAGCAGTTTCCGCGCCGGGGTTTGGGATCAGCCCCAGCATTTT. Together with reference TRBV28 and TRBJ1-5, the CDR3 gives the full variable domain: DVKVTQSSRYLVKRTGEKVFLECVQDMDHENMFWYRQDPGLGLRLIYFSYDVKMKEKGDIPEGYSVSREKKERFSLILESASTNQTSMYLCASSFRAGVWDQPQHFGDGTRLSIL.

There are a few counts of this clone. The chain joins TRBV25-1 to TRBJ1-5, with TRBD1 as a possible D gene (5 bases). Germline CDR1 and CDR2: MGHDK and SYGVNS. CDR3 length equals 14 residues. The ends were cut back, 2 bases at V and 3 bases at J, with 8 bases in the middle. CDR3: CASSEGGFNQPQHF. The CDR3 DNA reads as TGTGCCAGCAGTGAAGGGGGGTTCAATCAGCCCCAGCATTTT.

V gene TRBV18 combines with J gene TRBJ1-4, with D possibly TRBD1 on 6 matching bases. V lost 3 bases and J 8 bases, leaving 16 bases between the germline ends. In germline, CDR1 is KGHSH, CDR2 LQKENI. This CDR3 region has 15 residues. CDR3 protein: CASSPVRDTMEKLFF. CDR3 DNA sequence: TGTGCCAGCTCACCGGTCCGGGACACGATGGAAAAACTGTTTTTT.

The rearrangement uses TRBV19 and TRBJ1-1; unclear D gene. The V end was cut by 6 bases, the J end by 1 base, with 12 bases between. Germline CDR1 is LNHDA and CDR2 is SQIVND (reference sequence). The CDR3 has 14 residues. The CDR3 bases are TGTGCCAGTAGCAACTCAGAAAAGAACACTGAAGCTTTCTTT. Amino acid sequence: CASSNSEKNTEAFF.

The chain is built from TRBV4-2 and TRBJ1-2; D is possibly TRBD1 (5 bases). Germline V gene sequence: CDR1 LGHNA, CDR2 YNFKEQ. V was cut by 1 base and J by 6 bases, with 12 bases left in between. This CDR3 has 14 amino acids. The CDR3: CASSQVRDGDGYTF. Written as DNA, the CDR3 is TGTGCCAGCAGCCAAGTCAGGGATGGGGATGGCTACACCTTC.

Concerning this clone itself: The sample carries other DNA sequences with the same CDR3. The gene calls are TRBV30 and TRBJ1-2; D possibly corresponds to TRBD1 (5 bases). Trimming pared 0 bases from V and 8 bases from J, leaving 13 bases between. The CDR3 extends over 13 amino acids. Germline V lookup: CDR1 GTSNPN, CDR2 SVGIG (reference sequence). CDR3 protein: CAWSVAGLGGYTF. The CDR3 DNA reads as TGTGCCTGGAGTGTAGCAGGGTTAGGGGGCTACACCTTC.

This rearrangement joins TRBV5-4 to TRBJ2-7; TRBD2 matches at 8 bases. V trimming: 2 bases; J trimming: 2 bases; junction bases outside the gene matches: 9. This CDR3 region has 16 residues. CDR1 and CDR2 (germline): SGHNT, YYREEE (reference sequence). The CDR3 loop reads CASSFGGAQGTYEQYF. DNA of the CDR3: TGTGCCAGCAGCTTCGGGGGGGCACAGGGAACCTACGAGCAGTACTTC.

The gene calls are TRBV5-1 and TRBJ2-7; maybe TRBD1 (6 bases). This CDR3 spans 15 amino acids. Trimming cost V 6 bases and J 2 bases, with 18 bases left between them. The germline gives CDR1 SGHRS, CDR2 YFSETQ. For the CDR3, the DNA is TGCGCCAGCAAAGGACAGCCATCGGAAGCCTACGAGCAGTACTTC. Encoded protein: CASKGQPSEAYEQYF. The full variable domain, its missing parts supplied by reference TRBV5-1 and TRBJ2-7, is KAGVTQTPRYLIKTRGQQVTLSCSPISGHRSVSWYQQTPGQGLQFLFEYFSETQRNKGNFPGRFSGRQFSNSRSEMNVSTLELGDSALYLCASKGQPSEAYEQYFGPGTRLTVT.

The chain links TRBV9 to TRBJ2-3, with 8 bases that match TRBD1. The germline CDR1 and CDR2 sequences are SGDLS and YYNGEE. The CDR3 has 14 residues. V shed 5 bases, J shed 3 bases, and the junction held 5 bases outside the gene matches. CDR3: CASRDDRGTDTQYF. Written as DNA, the CDR3 is TGTGCCAGCAGAGATGACAGGGGAACAGATACGCAGTATTTT.

The CDR3 region is CASSSGTGADQPQHF. CDR3 bases: TGCGCCAGCAGTTCCGGGACAGGAGCCGACCAGCCCCAGCATTTT. This sequence joins TRBV10-2 and TRBJ1-5, with 8 bases fitting TRBD1. The V and J ends lost 5 bases and 7 bases, in that order; junction bases with no gene match: 10. CDR1 and CDR2 from the germline V gene are WSHSY and SAAADI. The CDR3 consists of 15 residues.

The gene calls are TRBV19 and TRBJ1-1; the match to TRBD1 covers 8 bases. This CDR3 has 16 residues. Germline V gene data show CDR1 as LNHDA and CDR2 as SQIVND (reference sequence). V lost 5 bases and J lost 1; bases outside the gene matches: 9. The CDR3 sequence: CASSSASTGANTEAFF. The CDR3 bases are TGTGCCAGTAGTTCCGCGTCGACAGGGGCGAACACTGAAGCTTTCTTT.

The chain has TRBV28 and TRBJ2-5; no firm D call. Germline V CDR1 and CDR2: MDHEN, SYDVKM. This CDR3 comprises 10 residues. V gave up 7 bases and J gave up 5 bases, with 5 bases separating them. Here the CDR3 DNA reads TGTGCCAGCAAACATGAGACCCAGTACTTC. Amino acid sequence: CASKHETQYF.

The V gene is TRBV27, the J gene TRBJ2-7, with D perhaps TRBD1 (6 bases). The CDR3 has 14 amino acids. Trimming stripped 5 bases from V and 6 bases from J, with 17 bases between. Germline V gene sequence: CDR1 MNHEY, CDR2 SMNVEV (reference sequence). The CDR3 loop reads CASSPHGTPGEQYF. CDR3 nucleotide sequence: TGTGCCAGCAGTCCCCACGGGACACCGGGCGAGCAGTACTTC.

The chain recombines TRBV28 with TRBJ1-5; D is uncertain. The CDR3 runs to 12 residues. Germline V gene sequence: CDR1 MDHEN, CDR2 SYDVKM. V shed 7 bases and J shed 6 bases, with 10 bases lying between them. The CDR3, as DNA: TGTGCCAGCATGACCCCGGTTCAGCCCCAGCATTTT. It codes for CASMTPVQPQHF.

The chain has TRBV12-5 and TRBJ2-1; 8 bases fit TRBD1. The CDR3 is made up of 15 amino acids. V shed 1 base, J shed 4 bases, and the junction held 3 bases outside the gene matches. Germline CDR1 LGHNT, CDR2 FRNRAP. The CDR3 spells CASGLGQGLYNEQFF. The CDR3 bases are TGTGCTAGTGGTTTGGGACAGGGGTTATACAATGAGCAGTTCTTC. Combining the CDR3 with reference TRBV12-5 and TRBJ2-1 gives the whole variable domain DARVTQTPRHKVTEMGQEVTMRCQPILGHNTVFWYRQTMMQGLELLAYFRNRAPLDDSGMPKDRFSAEMPDATLATLKIQPSEPRDSAVYFCASGLGQGLYNEQFFGPGTRLTVL.

The chain recombines TRBV6-6 with TRBJ2-7, with TRBD2 matching over 8 bases. The V and J ends lost 8 bases and 4 bases, in that order; junction bases with no gene match: 10. Per the germline V gene, CDR1 is MNHNY and CDR2 is SVGAGI (reference sequence). CDR3 length: 14 residues. As DNA, the CDR3 is TGTGCCAGCGGGGGGGGACTAGGTCATTACGAGCAGTACTTC. It codes for CASGGGLGHYEQYF.

On this clone itself: This sample includes further DNA sequences coding for the same CDR3. The genes are TRBV28 and TRBJ2-3; D possibly corresponds to TRBD2 (6 bases). Germline lookup yields CDR1 MDHEN and CDR2 SYDVKM. There are 14 residues in the CDR3. Deletions cut 2 bases from V and 3 bases from J, with 9 bases between. CDR3 loop: CASSLAGRTDTQYF. Written as DNA, the CDR3 is TGTGCCAGCAGTTTAGCGGGGAGGACAGATACGCAGTATTTT.

This chain links TRBV28 with TRBJ2-3; 14 positions agree with TRBD2. The germline CDR1 and CDR2 sequences are MDHEN and SYDVKM. V gave up 6 bases and J gave up 11 bases; unmatched junction bases: 10. CDR3 length: 15 residues. The CDR3 sequence: CASRPTSGRAGGQYF. In DNA form, the CDR3 reads TGTGCCAGCAGACCGACTAGCGGGAGGGCCGGGGGGCAGTATTTT.